What follows describes a single TCR beta chain. No antigen is known for it. Generation of TCR beta libraries employed quantitative 5'-RACE incorporating molecular barcodes. TCRdb redid the calling of the 5' RACE reads with MiXCR, one entry per CDR3 protein. The top ten hold 0.85% to 1.3% of the sample, which has about 440,000 distinct CDR3 sequences, roughly a sixth seen once. V lost 8 bases to trimming and J lost 3 bases, with 16 bases between them. The CDR3 covers 14 residues. CDR1 MNHNS and CDR2 SASEGT come from the germline V gene. The sample belongs to a study of CD8 T cells in ankylosing spondylitis. Overall study results and limits: Disease-linked clones reportedly concentrated significantly in matched ankylosing spondylitis synovial fluid. Before this, some motif variants had been reported in reactive arthritis synovial fluid and blood. About 8 highly homologous variants made up a TCR beta motif that seemed to typify ankylosing spondylitis blood.

This sequence originates from a male donor with ankylosing spondylitis. The sample consisted of blood, either unsorted or a sorted T cell fraction (not recorded which). The genes are TRBV6-1 and TRBJ2-5; D is unclear. The CDR3 spells CASGPVGRKETQYF. As DNA, the CDR3 is TGTGCCAGCGGCCCGGTTGGAAGGAAAGAGACCCAGTACTTC.